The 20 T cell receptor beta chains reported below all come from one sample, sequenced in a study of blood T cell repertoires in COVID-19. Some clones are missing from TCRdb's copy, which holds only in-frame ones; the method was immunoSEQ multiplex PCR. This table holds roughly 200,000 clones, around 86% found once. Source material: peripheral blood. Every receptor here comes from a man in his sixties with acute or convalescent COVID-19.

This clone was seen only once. For the CDR3, the DNA is TGTGCCAGCAGTCCCCCTCGGGACACTGAAGCTTTCTTT. This translates into CASSPPRDTEAFF. The genes are TRBV6-1 and TRBJ1-1; D call uncertain. Germline V gene data show CDR1 as MNHNS and CDR2 as SASEGT. The CDR3 sequence is 13 residues long. V gave up 5 bases and J gave up 3 bases, with 10 bases separating them.

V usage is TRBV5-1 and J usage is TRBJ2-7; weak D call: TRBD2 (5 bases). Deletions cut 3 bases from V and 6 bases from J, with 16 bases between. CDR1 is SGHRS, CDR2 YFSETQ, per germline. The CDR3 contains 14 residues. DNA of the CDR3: TGCGCCAGCAGCTCCACTAGTTCCCGAGGCGAGCAGTACTTC. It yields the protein CASSSTSSRGEQYF.

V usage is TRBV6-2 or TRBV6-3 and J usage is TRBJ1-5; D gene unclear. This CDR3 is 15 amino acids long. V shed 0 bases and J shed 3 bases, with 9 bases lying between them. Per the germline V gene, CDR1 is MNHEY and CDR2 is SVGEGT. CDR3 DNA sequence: TGTGCCAGCAGTTACTCGGGGAGGGTCAATCAGCCCCAGCATTTT. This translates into CASSYSGRVNQPQHF.

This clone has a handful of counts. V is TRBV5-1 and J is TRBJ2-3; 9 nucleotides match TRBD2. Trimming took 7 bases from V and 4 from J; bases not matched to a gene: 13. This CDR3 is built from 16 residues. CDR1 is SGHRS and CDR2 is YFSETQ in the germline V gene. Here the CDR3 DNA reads TGCGCCAGCTGTCTTTCCGCGGGGGGGTCCGCAGATACGCAGTATTTT. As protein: CASCLSAGGSADTQYF.

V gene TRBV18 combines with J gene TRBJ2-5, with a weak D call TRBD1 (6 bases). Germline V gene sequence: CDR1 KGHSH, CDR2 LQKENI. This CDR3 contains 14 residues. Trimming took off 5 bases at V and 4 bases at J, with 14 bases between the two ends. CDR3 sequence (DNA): TGTGCCAGCTCAAGGACAGAGCCCCCAGAGACCCAGTACTTC. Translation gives CASSRTEPPETQYF.

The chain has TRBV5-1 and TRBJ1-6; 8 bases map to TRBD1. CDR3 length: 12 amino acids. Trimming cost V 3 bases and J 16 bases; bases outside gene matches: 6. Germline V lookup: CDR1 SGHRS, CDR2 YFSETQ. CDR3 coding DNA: TGCGCCAGCAGCTCTGGACAGGGAACTCTCCACTTT. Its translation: CASSSGQGTLHF.

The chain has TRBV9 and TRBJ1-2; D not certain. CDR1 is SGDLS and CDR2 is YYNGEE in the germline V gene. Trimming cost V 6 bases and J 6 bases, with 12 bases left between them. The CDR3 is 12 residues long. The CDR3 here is CASTAAGNGYTF. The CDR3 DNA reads TGTGCCAGCACCGCGGCGGGGAATGGCTACACCTTC.

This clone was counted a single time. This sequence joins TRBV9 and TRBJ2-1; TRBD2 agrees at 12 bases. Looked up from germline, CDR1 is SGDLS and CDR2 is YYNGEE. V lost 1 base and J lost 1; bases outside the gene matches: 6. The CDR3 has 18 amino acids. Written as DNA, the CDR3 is TGTGCCAGCAGCGTACCCCGACTAGCGGGGGATTCCTACAATGAGCAGTTCTTC. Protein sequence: CASSVPRLAGDSYNEQFF.

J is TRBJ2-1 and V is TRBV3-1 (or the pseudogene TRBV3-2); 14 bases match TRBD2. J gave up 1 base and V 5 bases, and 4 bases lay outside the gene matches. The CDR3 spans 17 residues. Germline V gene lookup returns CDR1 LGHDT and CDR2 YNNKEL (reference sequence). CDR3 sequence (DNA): TGTGCCAGCAGCTCGACTAGCGGGGGGGCGTCCTACAATGAGCAGTTCTTC. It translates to CASSSTSGGASYNEQFF.

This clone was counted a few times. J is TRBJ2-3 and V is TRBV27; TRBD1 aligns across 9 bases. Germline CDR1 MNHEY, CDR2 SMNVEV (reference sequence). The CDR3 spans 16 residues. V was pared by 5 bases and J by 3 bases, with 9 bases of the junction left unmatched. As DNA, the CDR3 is TGTGCCAGCAGTCGTCCCGGGACAGGGCCGACAGATACGCAGTATTTT. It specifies CASSRPGTGPTDTQYF.

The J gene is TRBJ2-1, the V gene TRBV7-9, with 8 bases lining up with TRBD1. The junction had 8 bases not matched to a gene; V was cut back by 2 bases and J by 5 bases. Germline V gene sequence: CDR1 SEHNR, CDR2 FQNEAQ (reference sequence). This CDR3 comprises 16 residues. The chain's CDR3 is CASSLPGTGINNEQFF. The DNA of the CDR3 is TGTGCCAGCAGCTTACCCGGGACAGGCATTAACAATGAGCAGTTCTTC.

CDR3 DNA sequence: TGTGCCAGCAGCTTAGCTGGTCTTCTAAATCAGCCCCAGCATTTT. It is translated as CASSLAGLLNQPQHF. The V gene is TRBV7-2, the J gene TRBJ1-5; D is ambiguous. The CDR3 is 15 residues long. Looked up from germline, CDR1 is SGHTA and CDR2 is FQGNSA. Trimming pared 0 bases from V and 4 bases from J, leaving 10 bases between.

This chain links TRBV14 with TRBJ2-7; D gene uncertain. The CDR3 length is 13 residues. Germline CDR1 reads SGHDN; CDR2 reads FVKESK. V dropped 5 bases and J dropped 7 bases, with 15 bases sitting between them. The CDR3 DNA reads TGTGCCAGCAGCTTCGGCACCTTCGGGGAGCAGTACTTC. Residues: CASSFGTFGEQYF. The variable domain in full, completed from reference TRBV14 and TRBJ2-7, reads EAGVTQFPSHSVIEKGQTVTLRCDPISGHDNLYWYRRVMGKEIKFLLHFVKESKQDESGMPNNRFLAERTGGTYSTLKVQPAELEDSGVYFCASSFGTFGEQYFGPGTRLTVT.

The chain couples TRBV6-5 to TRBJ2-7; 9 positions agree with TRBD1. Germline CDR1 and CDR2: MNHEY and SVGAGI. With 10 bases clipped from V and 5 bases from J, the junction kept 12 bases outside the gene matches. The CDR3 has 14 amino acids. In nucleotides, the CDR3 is TGTGCCACCCAAATAGGACAGGGGTACGACGAGCAGTACTTC. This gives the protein CATQIGQGYDEQYF.

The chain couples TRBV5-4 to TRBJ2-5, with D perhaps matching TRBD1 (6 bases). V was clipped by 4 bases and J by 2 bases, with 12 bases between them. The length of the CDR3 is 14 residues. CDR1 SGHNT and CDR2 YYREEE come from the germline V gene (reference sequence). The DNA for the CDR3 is TGTGCCAGCAGCAGAGAGGACAGACAAGAGACCCAGTACTTC. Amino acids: CASSREDRQETQYF. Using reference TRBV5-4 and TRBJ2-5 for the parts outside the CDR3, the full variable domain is ETGVTQSPTHLIKTRGQQVTLRCSSQSGHNTVSWYQQALGQGPQFIFQYYREEENGRGNFPPRFSGLQFPNYSSELNVNALELDDSALYLCASSREDRQETQYFGPGTRLLVL.

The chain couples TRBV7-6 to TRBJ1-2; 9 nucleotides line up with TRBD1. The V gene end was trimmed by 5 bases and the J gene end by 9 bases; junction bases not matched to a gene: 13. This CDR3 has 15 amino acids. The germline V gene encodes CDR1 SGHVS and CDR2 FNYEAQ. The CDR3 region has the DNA TGTGCCAGCAGCCCCAAGACCGGGACAGGGTCGCGCTACACCTTC. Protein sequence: CASSPKTGTGSRYTF.

CDR3 sequence: CASSERGRSPLHF. CDR3 nucleotide sequence: TGTGCCAGCAGTGAAAGGGGCCGTTCACCCCTCCACTTT. The chain links TRBV6-1 to TRBJ1-6, with D tentatively TRBD1 (5 bases). Per the germline V gene, CDR1 is MNHNS and CDR2 is SASEGT. V was pared by 2 bases and J by 9 bases, with 8 bases between. This CDR3 has 13 amino acids.

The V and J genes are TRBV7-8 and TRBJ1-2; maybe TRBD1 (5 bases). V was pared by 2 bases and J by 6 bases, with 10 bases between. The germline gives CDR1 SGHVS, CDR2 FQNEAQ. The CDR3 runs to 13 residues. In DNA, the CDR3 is TGTGCCAGCAGCTTACAGGGTTCGGATGGCTACACCTTC. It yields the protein CASSLQGSDGYTF.

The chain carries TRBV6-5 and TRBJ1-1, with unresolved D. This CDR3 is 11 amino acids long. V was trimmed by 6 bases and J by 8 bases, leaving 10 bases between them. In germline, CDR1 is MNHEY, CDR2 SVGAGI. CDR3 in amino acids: CASRTAGEAFF. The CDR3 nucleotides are TGTGCCAGCAGAACTGCCGGGGAAGCTTTCTTT.

CDR3 amino acids: CASSMGQGVPTGELFF. In DNA, the CDR3 is TGTGCCAGCAGCATGGGACAGGGGGTTCCCACCGGGGAGCTGTTTTTT. This chain links TRBV11-1 with TRBJ2-2; 11 bases align to TRBD1. This CDR3 region has 16 residues. The germline gives CDR1 SGHAT, CDR2 FQDESV (reference sequence). With V trimmed by 5 bases and J by 4 bases, 6 bases remained unmatched.